This T cell receptor beta chain was sequenced for a study of Ad26.COV2.S vaccination and SARS-CoV-2 variants. Study-level background: The donor belonged to the COV1001 Ad26.COV2.S trial arm.

A note on this clone: What it binds is unknown.

There are 15 residues in the CDR3. V gave up 6 bases and J gave up 3 bases; unmatched junction bases: 10. Germline lookup yields CDR1 MNHEY and CDR2 SMNVEV (reference sequence). The treatment is: approximately 18 received Ad26.COV2.S at low or high dose, single or two shots; several received placebo; per-sample allocation not given. Day 63 following the first vaccine or placebo injection was when the samples were taken. It was an adult aged 18-55 years in Boston who was the donor. Some clones are missing from TCRdb's copy, which holds only in-frame ones; the method was immunoSEQ multiplex PCR. Here the sample spans about 390,000 clones, approximately 90% being singletons. Findings and limits, study-wide: Possibly, TCR breadth and depth analyses underestimated total T cell responses.

The TCR was taken from a person between 18 and 65 years old who received the Ad26.COV2.S COVID-19 vaccine or a placebo. The chain combines TRBV27 with TRBJ2-7; 8 bases line up with TRBD2. This sample comprised peripheral blood, obtained in a trial of Ad26.COV2.S vaccine versus placebo. This chain's CDR3 is CASRTHRTSFYEQYF. In DNA, the CDR3 is TGTGCCAGCAGAACCCACCGGACTAGCTTCTACGAGCAGTACTTC.